The next 25 T cell receptor beta chains were all read from a single sample in a study of regulatory T cells in long-lasting Graves disease. Library construction for TCR beta used iRepertoire HTBI primers and Arm-PCR of CDR3 regions. One entry per CDR3 protein, called by TCRdb with MiXCR from the multiplex PCR reads. The top ten hold around 20% of the sample, which has 360,000 or so distinct CDR3 sequences, under 20% seen once. The time point is: newly diagnosed GD, antithyroid drugs for less than 3 months. PBMC-extracted RNA yielded the TCR library. These same data were also listed under a study on T cells in Graves' hyperthyroidism and ophthalmopathy.

Sequencing was performed on peripheral blood mononuclear cells (PBMCs), taken at new diagnosis, from a patient treated with antithyroid drugs. These receptors were obtained from a woman younger than 35 with Graves disease.

This clonotype was detected only a few times. The rearrangement uses TRBV19 and TRBJ1-5; no clear D gene. With 5 bases removed from V and 2 bases from J, the gap between germline ends came to 10 bases. Germline CDR1 reads LNHDA; CDR2 reads SQIVND (reference sequence). This CDR3 is 14 amino acids long. The CDR3 protein is CASSWAGGNQPQHF. CDR3 bases: TGTGCCAGTAGTTGGGCAGGTGGCAATCAGCCCCAGCATTTT.

This clonotype has at least ten counts. CDR3 loop: CASSSTGARGDTGELFF. The CDR3 bases are TGTGCCAGCAGTTCGACAGGGGCAAGAGGGGACACCGGGGAGCTGTTTTTT. The chain is built from TRBV6-5 and TRBJ2-2, with 8 bases lining up with TRBD1. Trimming removed 4 bases from V and 3 bases from J; junction bases left unmatched: 10. The CDR3 sequence is 17 residues long. CDR1 is MNHEY and CDR2 is SVGAGI in the germline V gene.

This clonotype has at least ten counts. The CDR3 loop reads CASSTPGTAYGYTF. CDR3 nucleotide sequence: TGTGCCAGCAGTACGCCCGGGACAGCTTATGGCTACACCTTC. This rearrangement joins TRBV28 to TRBJ1-2; 7 positions match TRBD1. Germline V gene lookup returns CDR1 MDHEN and CDR2 SYDVKM. V trimming: 5 bases; J trimming: 5 bases; junction bases outside the gene matches: 8. CDR3 length equals 14 residues.

In this sample, this clonotype turned up a few times. The rearrangement links TRBV24-1 to TRBJ2-1; D uncertain. From germline, CDR1 is KGHDR and CDR2 SFDVKD. The V and J ends lost 2 bases and 9 bases respectively, with 19 bases between them. The CDR3 spans 16 residues. The DNA of the CDR3 is TGTGCCACCAGTGATTATGGTGACGCACCTCCTGGTGAGCAGTTCTTC. Protein sequence: CATSDYGDAPPGEQFF.

This clonotype was detected many times. The V gene is TRBV12-3 or TRBV12-4, the J gene TRBJ2-3; 9 positions agree with TRBD2. The CDR3 length is 16 residues. V shed 6 bases, J shed 0 bases, and the junction held 7 bases outside the gene matches. Written as DNA, the CDR3 is TGTGCCAGCAGCCGGGGACTAGCTCCCAGCACAGATACGCAGTATTTT. Amino acids: CASSRGLAPSTDTQYF.

This clonotype occurred a few times. The chain has TRBV19 and TRBJ1-5; D perhaps matches TRBD1 (6 bases). There are 17 residues in the CDR3. Per the germline V gene, CDR1 is LNHDA and CDR2 is SQIVND (reference sequence). Trimming pared 3 bases from V and 1 base from J, leaving 16 bases between. CDR3: CASSIIPPDRSNQPQHF. CDR3 bases: TGTGCCAGTAGTATTATCCCCCCCGACAGGAGCAATCAGCCCCAGCATTTT. The full variable domain, with the rest looked up from reference TRBV19 and TRBJ1-5, is DGGITQSPKYLFRKEGQNVTLSCEQNLNHDAMYWYRQDPGQGLRLIYYSQIVNDFQKGDIAEGYSVSREKKESFPLTVTSAQKNPTAFYLCASSIIPPDRSNQPQHFGDGTRLSIL.

This clonotype has at least ten counts. V is TRBV6-1 and J is TRBJ1-5; 10 bases agree with TRBD1. CDR1 is MNHNS, CDR2 SASEGT, per germline. This CDR3 is built from 19 residues. The V gene end was trimmed by 6 bases and the J gene end by 7 bases; junction bases not matched to a gene: 21. CDR3 DNA sequence: TGTGCCAGCAGCCCGTGGGGACAGGGGCTAACCCCGGGGAGCCAGCCCCAGCATTTT. It is translated as CASSPWGQGLTPGSQPQHF.

This clonotype was seen many times. This chain uses TRBV12-3 or TRBV12-4 with TRBJ2-2; tentative D call: TRBD1 (5 bases). This CDR3 spans 13 amino acids. The V end was cut by 3 bases, the J end by 6 bases, with 8 bases between. The CDR3 DNA follows: TGTGCCAGCAGTTTGGGGCTGGCCGGGGAGCTGTTTTTT. Encoded protein: CASSLGLAGELFF.

This clonotype turned up a few times. This may stem from a read error, because a much larger clone lies one nucleotide away. No conserved phenylalanine or tryptophan is present at the end of the CDR3, so a read error is the likely explanation. The chain combines TRBV6-4 with TRBJ1-1; weak D call: TRBD1 (5 bases). CDR1 and CDR2 (germline): MRHNA, SNTAGT. The CDR3 runs to 14 residues. Trimming removed 4 bases at V and 4 bases at J, with 13 bases between. CDR3 DNA sequence: TGTGCCAGCAGTGCCGGGGGGGTGAGCACTGAAGCTTTCTCT. Translating gives CASSAGGVSTEAFS.

At least ten counts were recorded for this clonotype. V gene TRBV6-2 or TRBV6-3 combines with J gene TRBJ1-1, with unresolved D. CDR1 and CDR2 (germline): MNHEY, SVGEGT. V shed 0 bases and J shed 7 bases, with 9 bases lying between them. This CDR3 has 13 residues. CDR3 sequence: CASSYSKGSEAFF. CDR3 nucleotide sequence: TGTGCCAGCAGTTACTCTAAGGGAAGTGAAGCTTTCTTT.

The table lists this clonotype with many counts. The chain is built from TRBV5-1 and TRBJ1-1; the D is unclear. This CDR3 spans 14 amino acids. Germline CDR1 is SGHRS and CDR2 is YFSETQ. Trimming left V 0 bases short and J 4 bases short, with 10 bases between. The CDR3 DNA reads TGCGCCAGCAGCTTGGGACGCTCGGGCACTGAAGCTTTCTTT. Translated: CASSLGRSGTEAFF.

The chain carries TRBV14 and TRBJ1-6; 8 bases are shared with TRBD1. Germline CDR1 and CDR2: SGHDN and FVKESK. This CDR3 spans 15 amino acids. V lost 2 bases and J lost 8; bases outside the gene matches: 5. In nucleotides, the CDR3 is TGTGCCAGCAGCCAAATGACAGGGGTTTATTCACCCCTCCACTTT. Amino acids: CASSQMTGVYSPLHF. Complete variable domain (other parts from reference TRBV14 and TRBJ1-6): EAGVTQFPSHSVIEKGQTVTLRCDPISGHDNLYWYRRVMGKEIKFLLHFVKESKQDESGMPNNRFLAERTGGTYSTLKVQPAELEDSGVYFCASSQMTGVYSPLHFGNGTRLTVT.

This clonotype appeared a single time. A junction end diverges from the germline sequence, so it may reflect a read error. CDR3 protein: CASSLAGSLAAAYNEQFF. The CDR3 nucleotides are TGCGCCAGCAGCTTGGCCGGGTCATTGGCAGCTGCCTACAATGAGCAGTTCTTT. V gene TRBV5-1 combines with J gene TRBJ2-1; D gene unclear. This CDR3 comprises 18 residues. Germline CDR1 SGHRS, CDR2 YFSETQ.

A few counts support this clonotype. The gene calls are TRBV7-9 and TRBJ2-3; D is perhaps TRBD1 (6 bases). V was trimmed by 5 bases and J by 4 bases, leaving 13 bases between them. There are 14 residues in the CDR3. Germline loops: CDR1 SEHNR, CDR2 FQNEAQ (reference sequence). The DNA of the CDR3 is TGTGCCAGCAGCCGGGACAAAACCTCAGATACGCAGTATTTT. Its translation: CASSRDKTSDTQYF.

This clonotype was detected many times. The rearrangement links TRBV12-3 or TRBV12-4 to TRBJ2-5; the match to TRBD2 covers 7 bases. The V gene end was trimmed by 4 bases and the J gene end by 4 bases; junction bases not matched to a gene: 3. The CDR3 is 13 residues long. Here the CDR3 reads CASSSTGGETQYF. CDR3 nucleotides: TGTGCCAGCAGTTCCACGGGAGGAGAGACCCAGTACTTC.

This clonotype was found many times. The CDR3, as DNA: TGTGCCAGCTCGCTAAAGACAAGCGGGCTAGGGTTCACAGATACGCAGTATTTT. Its translation: CASSLKTSGLGFTDTQYF. The rearrangement joins TRBV18 to TRBJ2-3; TRBD2 might be the D (6 bases). The CDR3 sequence is 18 residues long. V lost 6 bases and J 2 bases, leaving 24 bases between the germline ends. Per the germline V gene, CDR1 is KGHSH and CDR2 is LQKENI.

The V gene is TRBV20-1, the J gene TRBJ2-3, with TRBD2 matching over 11 bases. CDR1 DFQATT and CDR2 SNEGSKA come from the germline V gene (reference sequence). This CDR3 has 14 amino acids. V trimming: 5 bases; J trimming: 7 bases; junction bases outside the gene matches: 8. The CDR3 is CSALSTSGEYTQYF. In nucleotides, the CDR3 is TGCAGTGCTCTCTCGACTAGCGGGGAATATACGCAGTATTTT.

In its sample, this clonotype was seen many times. The rearrangement links TRBV6-2 or TRBV6-3 to TRBJ1-1, with D perhaps TRBD1 (6 bases). Between the trimmed V and J ends, which lost 2 bases and 6 bases, there was a span of 10 bases. This CDR3 spans 13 amino acids. The V gene's germline CDR1 is MNHEY and CDR2 SVGEGT. The CDR3 is CASSYLNRAEAFF. The CDR3, as DNA: TGTGCCAGCAGTTACCTTAACAGGGCTGAAGCTTTCTTT.

The J gene is TRBJ2-2, the V gene TRBV29-1; D is possibly TRBD1 or TRBD2 (6 bases each). Trimming stripped 4 bases from V and 1 base from J, with 10 bases between. This CDR3 is 14 amino acids long. The germline V gene has CDR1 SQVTM and CDR2 ANQGSEA. CDR3 DNA: TGCAGCGTTGTTGAGGGGGGGAACACCGGGGAGCTGTTTTTT. This gives the protein CSVVEGGNTGELFF.

This clonotype was seen a few times. A much larger clone lies a single base off, so this may be a read error. The missing conserved phenylalanine or tryptophan at the end of this CDR3 makes a read error likely. DNA for the CDR3: TGTGCCAGCAGTCTGACAGGGGTGTCCAATGAGCAGTTCCTC. Translation gives CASSLTGVSNEQFL. The J gene is TRBJ2-1, the V gene TRBV6-1; 8 nucleotides align to TRBD1. This CDR3 has 14 amino acids. V dropped 5 bases and J dropped 6; count of bases not matched to a gene: 6. Germline values: CDR1 MNHNS, CDR2 SASEGT.

This clonotype was found many times. The V call is TRBV13, the J call TRBJ2-7, with 11 bases lining up with TRBD1. Germline CDR1 PRHDT, CDR2 FYEKMQ (reference sequence). The CDR3 consists of 15 residues. V shed 4 bases and J 2 bases; nucleotides not matched to a gene: 4. The CDR3 region is CASSSRDRGTYEQYF. The CDR3 DNA is TGTGCCAGCAGCTCCCGGGACAGGGGGACCTACGAGCAGTACTTC.

The rearrangement links TRBV27 to TRBJ1-2, with a possible D match to TRBD1 (5 bases). There are 13 residues in the CDR3. Trimming took off 4 bases at V and 8 bases at J, with 14 bases between the two ends. The V gene's germline CDR1 is MNHEY and CDR2 SMNVEV (reference sequence). CDR3 sequence reads: CASSSQGVGGYTF. In nucleotides, the CDR3 is TGTGCCAGCAGTTCCCAGGGAGTAGGGGGCTACACCTTC.

At least ten counts were recorded for this clonotype. The chain employs TRBV11-2 and TRBJ2-5; 8 nucleotides align to TRBD2. With V trimmed by 0 bases and J by 2 bases, 5 bases remained unmatched. This CDR3 spans 16 amino acids. Germline CDR1 SGHAT, CDR2 FQNNGV. The CDR3 coding sequence is TGTGCCAGCAGCTTAGACGGGTTAGCGGGGCAAGAGACCCAGTACTTC. Translation gives CASSLDGLAGQETQYF.

The chain links TRBV24-1 to TRBJ1-3; D gene ambiguous. Germline CDR1 KGHDR, CDR2 SFDVKD. The CDR3 length is 14 residues. Trimming took off 0 bases at V and 8 bases at J, with 10 bases between the two ends. The CDR3 bases are TGTGCCACCAGTGATTTGGGTAGACGAGACACCATATATTTT. It codes for CATSDLGRRDTIYF.

This clonotype was observed at least ten times. The V call is TRBV28, the J call TRBJ1-1, with D unresolved. V lost 4 bases and J lost 3, with 6 bases in between. This CDR3 has 12 residues. CDR1 and CDR2 from the germline V gene are MDHEN and SYDVKM. This CDR3 reads CASSSSHTEAFF. DNA of the CDR3: TGTGCCAGCAGTTCGTCCCACACTGAAGCTTTCTTT.